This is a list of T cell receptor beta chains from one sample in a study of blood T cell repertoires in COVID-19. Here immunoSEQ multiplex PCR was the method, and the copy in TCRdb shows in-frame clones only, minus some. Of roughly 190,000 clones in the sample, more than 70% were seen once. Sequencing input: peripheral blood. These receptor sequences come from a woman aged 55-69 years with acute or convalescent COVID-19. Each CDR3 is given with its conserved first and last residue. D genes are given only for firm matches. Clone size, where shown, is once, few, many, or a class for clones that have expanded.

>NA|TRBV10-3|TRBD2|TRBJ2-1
CAIRGGREQFF
TGTGCCATCAGGGGGGGGAGGGAGCAGTTCTTC
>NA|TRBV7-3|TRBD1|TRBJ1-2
CASSLGAGQGAGYTF
TGTGCCAGCAGCTTGGGGGCGGGACAGGGGGCCGGCTACACCTTC
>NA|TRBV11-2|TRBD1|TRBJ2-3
CASSLRTGTGTDTQYF
TGTGCCAGCAGCTTACGGACAGGGACGGGCACAGATACGCAGTATTTT
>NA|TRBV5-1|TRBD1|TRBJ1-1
CASSLGTGLNTEAFF
TGCGCCAGCAGCTTGGGGACAGGGTTGAACACTGAAGCTTTCTTT
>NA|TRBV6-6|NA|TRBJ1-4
CASSLDTNEKLFF
TGTGCCAGCAGCCTAGACACTAATGAAAAACTGTTTTTT
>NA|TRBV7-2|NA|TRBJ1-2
CATSTPQGNYGYTF
TGTGCCACCTCGACACCTCAGGGGAACTATGGCTACACCTTC
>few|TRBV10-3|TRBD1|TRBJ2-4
CAISGSLGTGGTKNIQYF
TGTGCCATCAGTGGGTCCCTTGGGACAGGGGGTACCAAAAACATTCAGTACTTC
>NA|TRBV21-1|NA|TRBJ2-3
CASSTSTQYF
TGTGCCAGCAGCACGTCTACGCAGTATTTT
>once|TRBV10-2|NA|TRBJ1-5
CASSKTGRGNQPQHF
TGCGCCAGCAGTAAAACAGGGCGGGGCAATCAGCCCCAGCATTTT
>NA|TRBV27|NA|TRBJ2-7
CASSPRQTPVPYF
TGTGCCAGCAGTCCACGACAGACCCCGGTACCGTACTTC
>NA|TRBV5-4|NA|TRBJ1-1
CASSLESGLTEAFF
TGTGCCAGCAGCTTGGAATCAGGGCTCACTGAAGCTTTCTTT
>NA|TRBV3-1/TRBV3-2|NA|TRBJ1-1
CASSQTGAEAFF
TGTGCCAGCAGCCAAACGGGAGCTGAAGCTTTCTTT
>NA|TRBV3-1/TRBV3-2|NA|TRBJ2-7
CASSRRWTVDYEQYF
TGTGCCAGCTCCCGTCGATGGACAGTGGACTACGAGCAGTACTTC
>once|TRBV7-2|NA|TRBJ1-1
CASSRPGWGDGTEAFF
TGTGCCAGCAGCCGTCCCGGGTGGGGGGATGGCACTGAAGCTTTCTTT
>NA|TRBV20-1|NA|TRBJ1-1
CSASIGMNTEAFF
TGCAGTGCTAGTATCGGGATGAACACTGAAGCTTTCTTT
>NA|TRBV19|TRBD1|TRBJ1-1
CASSIFGTGVTEAFF
TGTGCCAGTAGTATTTTTGGGACAGGGGTAACTGAAGCTTTCTTT
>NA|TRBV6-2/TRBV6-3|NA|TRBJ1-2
CASSQTHGYTF
TGTGCCAGCAGCCAGACACATGGCTACACCTTC
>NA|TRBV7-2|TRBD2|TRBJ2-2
CASSFGLAPGELFF
TGTGCCAGCAGCTTCGGACTAGCTCCCGGGGAGCTGTTTTTT
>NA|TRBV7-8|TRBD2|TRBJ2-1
CASSPSSAGGNNEQFF
TGTGCCAGCAGCCCCTCCTCCGCGGGAGGGAACAATGAGCAGTTCTTC
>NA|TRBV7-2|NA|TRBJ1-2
CASSTRQALNYGYTF
TGTGCCAGCAGCACCCGACAGGCCTTAAACTATGGCTACACCTTC
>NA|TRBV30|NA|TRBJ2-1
CAWSVTSHNEQFF
TGTGCCTGGAGTGTAACTTCCCACAATGAGCAGTTCTTC
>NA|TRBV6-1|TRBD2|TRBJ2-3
CASSEYPRGGADTQYF
TGTGCCAGCAGTGAATATCCACGGGGGGGCGCAGATACGCAGTATTTT
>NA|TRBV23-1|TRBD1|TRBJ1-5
CASSPPRTGQGNQPQHF
TGCGCCAGCAGCCCGCCACGGACGGGACAGGGAAATCAGCCCCAGCATTTT
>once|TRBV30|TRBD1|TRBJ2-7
CAWGDRSYEQYF
TGTGCCTGGGGGGACAGGTCCTACGAGCAGTACTTC
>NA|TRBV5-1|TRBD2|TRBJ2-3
CASSLDVGRNTDTQYF
TGCGCCAGCAGCTTGGACGTCGGGAGGAACACAGATACGCAGTATTTT
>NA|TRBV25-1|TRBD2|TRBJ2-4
CASSDSGRGPKNIQYF
TGTGCCAGCAGTGATAGCGGGAGGGGGCCCAAAAACATTCAGTACTTC
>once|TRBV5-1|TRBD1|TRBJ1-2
CASSQGQGGEGYTF
TGCGCCAGCAGCCAGGGACAGGGGGGCGAGGGCTACACCTTC
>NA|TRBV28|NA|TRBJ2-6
CASSSVRSGANVLTF
TGTGCCAGCAGTTCAGTCCGCTCTGGGGCCAACGTCCTGACTTTC
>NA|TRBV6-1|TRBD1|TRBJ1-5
CASSAVWDRGGSNQPQHF
TGTGCCAGCAGTGCGGTCTGGGACAGGGGAGGGAGCAATCAGCCCCAGCATTTT
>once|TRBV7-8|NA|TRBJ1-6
CASSLEYRDNSPLHF
TGTGCCAGCAGCTTAGAGTACAGAGATAATTCACCCCTCCACTTT
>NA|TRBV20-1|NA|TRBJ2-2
CSASAPSSTGTGELFF
TGCAGTGCTAGTGCCCCCTCTAGCACGGGCACCGGGGAGCTGTTTTTT
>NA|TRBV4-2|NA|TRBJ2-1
CASSQDGGTGQYNEQFF
TGTGCCAGCAGCCAAGACGGAGGGACGGGGCAATACAATGAGCAGTTCTTC
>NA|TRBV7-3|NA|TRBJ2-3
CASSLGGPTSTDTQYF
TGTGCCAGCAGCTTAGGAGGACCCACTAGCACAGATACGCAGTATTTT
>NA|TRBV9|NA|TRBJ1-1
CASSVVGAAEAFF
TGTGCCAGCAGCGTAGTTGGGGCTGCTGAAGCTTTCTTT
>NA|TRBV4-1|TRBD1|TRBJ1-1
CASSQFGQDELDTEAFF
TGCGCCAGCAGCCAATTTGGACAGGACGAGCTGGACACTGAAGCTTTCTTT
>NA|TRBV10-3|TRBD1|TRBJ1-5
CAISDIQGAHQPQHF
TGTGCCATCAGTGATATACAGGGGGCTCATCAGCCCCAGCATTTT
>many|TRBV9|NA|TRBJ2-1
CASSEESGGVGNEQFF
TGTGCCAGCAGCGAGGAGAGCGGTGGAGTTGGCAATGAGCAGTTCTTC
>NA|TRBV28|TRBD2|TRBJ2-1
CAATLAGVENEQFF
TGTGCCGCAACCTTAGCGGGAGTTGAGAATGAGCAGTTCTTC
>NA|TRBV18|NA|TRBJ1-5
CASSPGGSNQPQHF
TGTGCCAGCTCACCAGGGGGGAGCAATCAGCCCCAGCATTTT
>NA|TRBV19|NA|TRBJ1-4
CASARGHGEKLFF
TGTGCCAGTGCCAGGGGACATGGCGAAAAACTGTTTTTT
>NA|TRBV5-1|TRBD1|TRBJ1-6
CASSLDRGGQNSPLHF
TGCGCCAGCAGCTTGGACAGGGGAGGACAGAATTCACCCCTCCACTTT
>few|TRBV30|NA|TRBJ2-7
CAWSGGDPQYF
TGTGCCTGGAGTGGCGGAGACCCCCAGTACTTC
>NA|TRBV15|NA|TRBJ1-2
CATSREQGPLAF
TGTGCCACCAGCAGGGAACAGGGTCCCCTTGCCTTC
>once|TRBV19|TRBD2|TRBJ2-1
CASSIVAGGPVEQFF
TGTGCCAGTAGTATAGTGGCGGGAGGGCCTGTTGAGCAGTTCTTC
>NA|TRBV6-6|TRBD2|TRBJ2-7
CVSSSTSGSSYEQYF
TGTGTCAGCAGTAGCACTAGCGGGAGTTCGTACGAGCAGTACTTC
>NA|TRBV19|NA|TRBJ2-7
CASSIGGAYEQYF
TGTGCCAGTAGTATAGGGGGGGCCTACGAGCAGTACTTC
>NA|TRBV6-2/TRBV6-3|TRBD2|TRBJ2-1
CASSYGTKGNEQFF
TGTGCCAGCAGTTACGGGACTAAAGGGAATGAGCAGTTCTTC
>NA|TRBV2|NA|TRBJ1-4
CASSWGPDPEFF
TGTGCCAGCAGCTGGGGGCCGGACCCAGAGTTTTTT
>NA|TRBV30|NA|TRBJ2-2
CAWSRKGNGELFF
TGTGCCTGGAGTAGGAAGGGGAACGGGGAGCTGTTTTTT